This section outlines one T cell receptor beta chain sequence together with its context. The sample is drawn from a study of blood T cell repertoires in COVID-19. Across the whole study: T cells, B-cell-depleted T cells, or PBMCs provided the cDNA or gDNA that served as material.

Germline V CDR1 and CDR2: MGHRA, YSYEKL. The CDR3 runs to 17 residues. With 1 base clipped from V and 7 bases from J, the junction kept 8 bases outside the gene matches. TCRdb's copy holds only in-frame clones and misses some; the assay was immunoSEQ multiplex PCR. The sample yields some 200,000 clones, roughly 83% seen once. The clonotype comes from a woman aged 40 to 55 with acute COVID-19. The chain uses TRBV4-1 and TRBJ2-1, with 12 nucleotides matching TRBD2. The sequenced sample consisted of PBMCs or T cells enriched from blood (not recorded which). CDR3: CASSQGKLAGGSNEQFF. DNA for the CDR3: TGCGCCAGCAGCCAAGGCAAACTAGCGGGAGGATCGAATGAGCAGTTCTTC.